This is a list of T cell receptor beta chains from one sample in a study of cytomegalovirus exposure and HLA in healthy donors. Sequencing used immunoSEQ multiplex PCR; TCRdb keeps in-frame clones, though not all of them. The sample lists under 200,000 clones; roughly 80% were seen once. The source material was PBMCs. The receptors shown here come from a woman aged 30 to 39 in good health and CMV-seropositive. Both conserved end residues are part of each CDR3. The order of the fields is V gene, D gene, J gene, clone size, CDR3 protein, CDR3 DNA. A D gene is named only where the DNA matches it firmly. Size is stated for part of the rows, as once, few or many counts, or as a class when the clone is expanded.

>TRBV6-6|TRBD1|TRBJ1-2|once
CASSYSGQGTRGYTF
TGTGCCAGCAGTTACTCGGGACAGGGGACGCGAGGCTACACCTTC
>TRBV7-8|TRBD2|TRBJ2-5|NA
CASRGLADQETQYF
TGTGCCAGCAGAGGACTAGCGGACCAAGAGACCCAGTACTTC
>TRBV14|NA|TRBJ2-7|NA
CASSQVRTYEQYF
TGTGCCAGCAGCCAAGTGAGGACCTACGAGCAGTACTTC
>TRBV7-9|NA|TRBJ2-5|many
CASSSRTAGWVTQYF
TGTGCCAGCAGCTCCCGGACAGCCGGCTGGGTGACCCAGTACTTC
>TRBV25-1|TRBD1|TRBJ1-2|NA
CASRGQYYGYTF
TGTGCCAGCAGGGGACAGTACTATGGCTACACCTTC
>TRBV29-1|TRBD1|TRBJ2-2|NA
CSVKDRANTGELFF
TGCAGCGTCAAGGACAGGGCGAACACCGGGGAGCTGTTTTTT
>TRBV10-2|TRBD1|TRBJ2-5|NA
CASRPRDRAEETQYF
TGCGCCAGCAGACCCCGCGACAGGGCGGAAGAGACCCAGTACTTC
>TRBV6-5|NA|TRBJ1-5|NA
CASSRDFHQPQHF
TGTGCCAGCAGCCGCGATTTCCATCAGCCCCAGCATTTT
>TRBV18|NA|TRBJ2-5|NA
CASSPSRPGIETQYF
TGTGCCAGCTCACCCTCTCGACCCGGGATAGAGACCCAGTACTTC
>TRBV18|NA|TRBJ2-7|NA
CASSSGGNEQYF
TGTGCCAGCTCATCTGGCGGGAACGAGCAGTACTTC
>TRBV5-4|NA|TRBJ1-1|NA
CALARNPMNTEAFF
TGTGCCTTGGCGAGGAACCCTATGAACACTGAAGCTTTCTTT
>TRBV28|NA|TRBJ2-7|NA
CASRPFGLNYEQYF
TGTGCCAGCAGACCCTTTGGGCTAAACTACGAGCAGTACTTC
>TRBV5-6|NA|TRBJ2-2|NA
CASSLVRSGELFF
TGTGCCAGCAGCTTGGTCCGGTCGGGGGAGCTGTTTTTT
>TRBV10-3|NA|TRBJ1-1|few
CAIIREGRGIQAEAFF
TGTGCCATCATACGGGAGGGAAGAGGTATCCAAGCTGAAGCTTTCTTT
>TRBV5-1|NA|TRBJ2-5|NA
CASSFPERGIGETQYF
TGCGCCAGCAGCTTTCCCGAAAGGGGGATCGGAGAGACCCAGTACTTC
>TRBV28|NA|TRBJ2-5|NA
CASSTQTGETQYF
TGTGCCAGCAGTACCCAAACGGGAGAGACCCAGTACTTC
>TRBV6-5|TRBD1|TRBJ2-2|NA
CASSNFPGGPTGELFF
TGTGCCAGCAGTAACTTCCCAGGGGGACCTACCGGGGAGCTGTTTTTT
>TRBV29-1|TRBD2|TRBJ2-1|NA
CSLKRGGYDEQFF
TGCAGCCTGAAGCGGGGGGGTTACGATGAGCAGTTCTTC
>TRBV2|NA|TRBJ1-1|NA
CASTVGVAFF
TGTGCCAGCACGGTGGGCGTCGCTTTCTTT
>TRBV4-3|NA|TRBJ2-6|NA
CASSQDGGANVLTF
TGCGCCAGCAGCCAAGATGGCGGGGCCAACGTCCTGACCTTC
>TRBV11-2|NA|TRBJ2-7|NA
CASQPRRLDHEQYF
TGTGCCAGCCAACCCCGGCGCCTAGACCACGAGCAGTACTTC
>TRBV6-7|TRBD1|TRBJ2-2|once
CASSYSGSGGNWELFF
TGTGCCAGCAGTTACTCGGGGTCAGGGGGCAACTGGGAGCTGTTTTTT
>TRBV7-8|TRBD1|TRBJ1-5|few
CASSEGDSPAQPQHF
TGTGCCAGCAGCGAGGGGGACAGCCCGGCCCAGCCCCAGCATTTT
>TRBV2|NA|TRBJ2-1|NA
CASSERRGSYNEQFF
TGTGCCAGCAGTGAACGGAGGGGATCCTACAATGAGCAGTTCTTC
>TRBV10-1|NA|TRBJ2-1|NA
CASSVSTQRGWGNEQFF
TGCGCCAGCAGTGTCTCGACCCAAAGGGGATGGGGCAATGAGCAGTTCTTC
>TRBV6-6|TRBD2|TRBJ2-2|NA
CASTSTGGGAGELFF
TGTGCCAGTACCAGTACGGGAGGAGGGGCCGGGGAGCTGTTTTTT
>TRBV6-5|TRBD2|TRBJ2-2|once
CASSPGLANTGELFF
TGTGCCAGCAGTCCGGGACTAGCGAACACCGGGGAGCTGTTTTTT
>TRBV15|NA|TRBJ2-5|NA
CATSRVRGPQETQYF
TGTGCCACCAGCAGAGTTAGGGGCCCACAAGAGACCCAGTACTTC
>TRBV7-8|NA|TRBJ1-6|NA
CASSLVGTGNSPLHF
TGTGCCAGCAGCTTAGTTGGGACTGGGAATTCACCCCTCCACTTT